Below, 24 T cell receptor beta chains from the same sample are listed, as sequenced in a study of T cell repertoires in ileal Crohn's disease. Data came from immunoSEQ multiplex PCR; TCRdb stores just in-frame clones and leaves some out. The table records about 10,000 clones, around 82% of them present only once. Stated time point: neoterminal ileum biopsy at postoperative endoscopy, about 6 months after surgery. What was sequenced was ileal tissue. The receptors here all came from an adult with Crohn's disease.

V gene TRBV9 combines with J gene TRBJ1-5, with D perhaps matching TRBD1 (6 bases). V lost 4 bases, J lost 7 bases, and 15 bases lay in between. Germline CDR1 and CDR2: SGDLS and YYNGEE. CDR3 size: 14 residues. The CDR3 nucleotides read TGTGCCAGCAGCCAGGACAGAGGTGGACAGCCCCAGCATTTT. It is translated as CASSQDRGGQPQHF.

This sequence joins TRBV5-1 and TRBJ2-7; D remains ambiguous. The CDR3 runs 11 residues. Trimming removed 9 bases at V and 3 bases at J, with 10 bases between. CDR1 and CDR2 (germline): SGHRS, YFSETQ. CDR3 protein: CATPSGYEQYF. DNA for the CDR3: TGCGCCACCCCATCGGGCTACGAGCAGTACTTC.

The chain is built from TRBV5-6 and TRBJ2-5, with 9 bases that match TRBD1. The ends lost 4 bases at V and 5 bases at J; junction bases unmatched: 6. The CDR3 is made up of 14 amino acids. Germline V CDR1 and CDR2: SGHDT, YYEEEE. CDR3 sequence reads: CASSLRDRDETQYF. The CDR3, as DNA: TGTGCCAGCAGCCTCCGGGACAGGGATGAGACCCAGTACTTC.

The V gene is TRBV7-8, the J gene TRBJ1-1, with 10 bases matching TRBD1. The CDR3 is 16 residues long. J lost 1 base, V lost 5 bases, and 7 bases had no gene match. Germline-derived CDR1 and CDR2 are SGHVS and FQNEAQ. The CDR3 is CASSPRDRGKNTEAFF. Here the CDR3 DNA reads TGTGCCAGCAGCCCCCGGGACAGGGGTAAGAACACTGAAGCTTTCTTT.

V usage is TRBV29-1 and J usage is TRBJ2-3, with 13 bases fitting TRBD2. Germline V gene data show CDR1 as SQVTM and CDR2 as ANQGSEA. Trimming took 0 bases from V and 1 from J; bases not matched to a gene: 4. This CDR3 comprises 17 residues. CDR3: CSVEEFGLAGGTDTQYF. In nucleotides, the CDR3 is TGCAGCGTTGAAGAATTCGGACTAGCGGGAGGCACAGATACGCAGTATTTT.

This chain uses TRBV27 with TRBJ1-6; D is undetermined. The CDR3 runs to 13 residues. Germline V lookup: CDR1 MNHEY, CDR2 SMNVEV (reference sequence). V shed 0 bases and J shed 10 bases, with 7 bases lying between them. The CDR3 region is CASSLSRSSPLHF. The CDR3 region has the DNA TGTGCCAGCAGTTTATCCCGGTCATCACCCCTCCACTTT.

V gene TRBV14 combines with J gene TRBJ2-2; D is possibly TRBD2 (6 bases). The germline gives CDR1 SGHDN, CDR2 FVKESK. The CDR3 runs to 14 residues. Trimming cost V 4 bases and J 6 bases, with 12 bases left between them. CDR3 DNA: TGTGCCAGCAGCCCCAATTGGAGGGCCGGGGAGCTGTTTTTT. Translated: CASSPNWRAGELFF.

This clone was counted a few times. The chain couples TRBV18 to TRBJ2-5; D might be TRBD1 (6 bases). The CDR3 extends over 15 amino acids. Germline V CDR1 and CDR2: KGHSH, LQKENI. V lost 6 bases and J 4 bases, leaving 18 bases between the germline ends. CDR3 amino acids: CASSGNMGAGETQYF. The CDR3, as DNA: TGTGCCAGCTCTGGAAATATGGGGGCCGGAGAGACCCAGTACTTC.

The V call is TRBV5-4, the J call TRBJ2-3; perhaps TRBD2 as D (5 bases). CDR3 length: 17 amino acids. The germline CDR1 and CDR2 sequences are SGHNT and YYREEE (reference sequence). Trimming stripped 0 bases from V and 0 bases from J, with 14 bases between. CDR3 in amino acids: CASSLAASGPSTDTQYF. For the CDR3, the DNA is TGTGCCAGCAGCTTGGCGGCGAGCGGCCCTAGCACAGATACGCAGTATTTT.

The chain combines TRBV30 with TRBJ1-1, with D tentatively TRBD1 (6 bases). The CDR3 totals 14 residues. Germline CDR1 GTSNPN, CDR2 SVGIG (reference sequence). V was pared by 3 bases and J by 4 bases, with 15 bases between. CDR3 residues: CAWRPGTPITEAFF. In DNA, the CDR3 is TGTGCCTGGAGACCCGGGACACCCATCACTGAAGCTTTCTTT.

A single count supports this clone. J is TRBJ2-2 and V is TRBV5-5; 9 nucleotides align to TRBD1. The V gene end was trimmed by 3 bases and the J gene end by 5 bases; junction bases not matched to a gene: 2. The CDR3 contains 14 residues. The germline CDR1 and CDR2 sequences are SGHKS and YYEKEE (reference sequence). The CDR3 coding sequence is TGTGCCAGCAGCTCCGGGACAGGGACCGGGGAGCTGTTTTTT. Its protein product is CASSSGTGTGELFF.

This clone has more than one count but fewer than ten. V gene TRBV19 combines with J gene TRBJ1-3, with TRBD1 matching over 8 bases. The CDR3 consists of 16 residues. The germline CDR1 and CDR2 sequences are LNHDA and SQIVND (reference sequence). With V trimmed by 6 bases and J by 2 bases, 9 bases remained unmatched. The CDR3, as DNA: TGTGCCAGTAGCACAGGACAGGGAAGAGCTGGAAACACCATATATTTT. As protein: CASSTGQGRAGNTIYF.

This clone was seen a handful of times. This chain links TRBV5-1 with TRBJ1-4; TRBD1 might be the D (5 bases). The germline V and J ends were trimmed by 3 bases and 3 bases, with 12 bases remaining between them. Germline-derived CDR1 and CDR2 are SGHRS and YFSETQ. The CDR3 runs to 15 residues. CDR3 sequence: CASSSGGAANEKLFF. The CDR3 nucleotides read TGCGCCAGCAGCTCTGGAGGGGCCGCTAATGAAAAACTGTTTTTT. Variable domain in full (rest from reference TRBV5-1 and TRBJ1-4): KAGVTQTPRYLIKTRGQQVTLSCSPISGHRSVSWYQQTPGQGLQFLFEYFSETQRNKGNFPGRFSGRQFSNSRSEMNVSTLELGDSALYLCASSSGGAANEKLFFGSGTQLSVL.

The gene calls are TRBV7-9 and TRBJ2-7; TRBD2 might be the D (5 bases). V was cut by 4 bases and J by 12 bases, with 16 bases left in between. Germline CDR1 SEHNR, CDR2 FQNEAQ (reference sequence). CDR3 length: 12 amino acids. DNA for the CDR3: TGTGCCAGCAGCTCGGGATCGGGATGGACGTACTTC. Amino acid sequence: CASSSGSGWTYF.

This chain connects TRBV7-2 to TRBJ1-3, with a tentative D call TRBD1 (5 bases). Germline V CDR1 and CDR2: SGHTA, FQGNSA. The ends were cut back, 1 base at V and 7 bases at J, with 11 bases in the middle. This CDR3 contains 14 residues. The CDR3 is CASSLEQGGNTIYF. CDR3 in DNA: TGTGCCAGCAGCTTAGAGCAGGGTGGGAACACCATATATTTT.

In its sample, this clone was seen a few times. V usage is TRBV6-6 and J usage is TRBJ2-2; D is undetermined. Looked up from germline, CDR1 is MNHNY and CDR2 is SVGAGI (reference sequence). Trimming shortened V by 0 bases and J by 7 bases, and 9 bases separated the two germline ends. This CDR3 has 14 residues. CDR3 DNA sequence: TGTGCCAGCAGTTACTCGCCAGGCCTCGGGGAGCTGTTTTTT. Translated: CASSYSPGLGELFF.

This chain connects TRBV7-6 to TRBJ2-3, with TRBD2 as a possible D gene (6 bases). The V and J ends lost 5 bases and 1 base respectively, with 13 bases between them. The CDR3 length is 15 residues. The V gene's germline CDR1 is SGHVS and CDR2 FNYEAQ. The CDR3 DNA reads as TGTGCCAGCAGCCCAAGGAGGGGTGGCACAGATACGCAGTATTTT. Translating it yields CASSPRRGGTDTQYF.

DNA for the CDR3: TGCGCCAGCAGCTTTTTGCAGGACACCGGGACAGGGAAATACGAGCAGTACTTC. It is translated as CASSFLQDTGTGKYEQYF. The chain combines TRBV5-1 with TRBJ2-7; 9 bases line up with TRBD1. The CDR3 totals 18 residues. The V gene end was trimmed by 2 bases and the J gene end by 4 bases; junction bases not matched to a gene: 16. Per germline, CDR1 SGHRS and CDR2 YFSETQ.

V and J are TRBV15 and TRBJ1-5, with 8 bases lining up with TRBD1. Germline V gene lookup returns CDR1 LNHNV and CDR2 YYDKDF (reference sequence). The V and J ends lost 2 bases and 6 bases, in that order; junction bases with no gene match: 12. CDR3 size: 17 residues. CDR3 in DNA: TGTGCCACCAGCAGAAAACCCGGACAGGGTGGCGCTCAGCCCCAGCATTTT. This codes for CATSRKPGQGGAQPQHF.

V gene TRBV10-3 combines with J gene TRBJ2-7; the match to TRBD1 covers 7 bases. This CDR3 contains 14 residues. J was trimmed by 4 bases and V by 4 bases; bases with no gene match: 7. Germline-derived CDR1 and CDR2 are ENHRY and SYGVKD. In nucleotides, the CDR3 is TGTGCCATCAGTGGGCAGGGGGTGTTATACGAGCAGTACTTC. Protein product: CAISGQGVLYEQYF.

A note on this clone: Distinct nucleotide sequences in the sample also encode this CDR3. The V and J genes are TRBV2 and TRBJ1-2; D may be TRBD1 (5 bases). Germline lookup yields CDR1 SNHLY and CDR2 FYNNEI. V was clipped by 2 bases and J by 8 bases, with 12 bases between them. The CDR3 covers 13 residues. CDR3 sequence: CASSELGLGGYTF. In DNA, the CDR3 is TGTGCCAGCAGTGAATTGGGGCTGGGGGGCTACACCTTC.

The CDR3, as DNA: TGTGCCAGCAGCTTGGGCAGCGGGAGATTGCCAGATACGCAGTATTTT. Translated: CASSLGSGRLPDTQYF. The gene calls are TRBV7-3 and TRBJ2-3; 8 positions agree with TRBD2. Germline V gene data show CDR1 as SGHTA and CDR2 as FQGTGA. Trimming at V came to 3 bases and at J to 4 bases, leaving 9 bases not matched to a gene. The CDR3 loop spans 16 amino acids.

This clone appeared a few times. The V call is TRBV28, the J call TRBJ1-3; no reliable D call. The CDR3 loop spans 17 amino acids. Germline V gives CDR1 MDHEN, CDR2 SYDVKM. V dropped 5 bases and J dropped 0 bases, with 17 bases sitting between them. The DNA for the CDR3 is TGTGCCAGCAGTCCCTTCCCGCCTCCCTACTCTGGAAACACCATATATTTT. It is translated as CASSPFPPPYSGNTIYF.

The chain employs TRBV28 and TRBJ2-7, with 9 bases fitting TRBD1. The junction had 9 bases not matched to a gene; V was cut back by 3 bases and J by 3 bases. Per germline, CDR1 MDHEN and CDR2 SYDVKM. The CDR3 totals 16 residues. For the CDR3, the DNA is TGTGCCAGCAGTTTCCATGCCGGGACAGGGAACTACGAGCAGTACTTC. It yields the protein CASSFHAGTGNYEQYF.